These 27 T cell receptor beta chains were all obtained from the same sample, sequenced in a study of response to subunit inactivated influenza vaccine. TCRdb used MiXCR to reprocess the RT-PCR reads, holding one entry per CDR3 protein. The table includes roughly 670,000 distinct CDR3 sequences, 11% to 15% detected once. Source: PBMCs from blood, taken around two weeks before vaccination. These receptors all come from a man aged 45-65 years who received an inactivated influenza vaccine.

The chain employs TRBV14 and TRBJ2-1; D perhaps matches TRBD1 (6 bases). The CDR3 runs 15 residues. Looked up from germline, CDR1 is SGHDN and CDR2 is FVKESK. Trimming took 7 bases from V and 2 from J, leaving 15 bases between them. The CDR3 nucleotides read TGTGCCAGCACCCCGGACAGTACCACCTACAATGAGCAGTTCTTC. Translating gives CASTPDSTTYNEQFF.

This clonotype was observed many times. The CDR3 here is CSARDKASYNEQFF. The CDR3, as DNA: TGCAGTGCTAGAGATAAGGCTAGCTACAATGAGCAGTTCTTC. The genes are TRBV20-1 and TRBJ2-1; no clear D gene. This CDR3 is 14 amino acids long. In germline, CDR1 is DFQATT, CDR2 SNEGSKA (reference sequence). The V end was cut by 0 bases, the J end by 3 bases, with 9 bases between.

In its sample, this clonotype was seen a few times. The genes are TRBV11-2 and TRBJ2-5; perhaps TRBD2 as D (6 bases). The V gene's germline CDR1 is SGHAT and CDR2 FQNNGV. Trimming removed 5 bases from V and 3 bases from J, with 13 bases in between. The CDR3 contains 14 residues. CDR3 nucleotides: TGTGCCAGCAGCAACCGGGGGATCGAAGAGACCCAGTACTTC. Translated: CASSNRGIEETQYF.

The V call is TRBV2, the J call TRBJ2-3, with D tentatively TRBD2 (6 bases). The V end was cut by 6 bases, the J end by 1 base, with 11 bases between. CDR1 is SNHLY, CDR2 FYNNEI, per germline. This CDR3 contains 14 residues. In DNA form, the CDR3 reads TGTGCCAGCAGGAGGCGGGACGGCACAGATACGCAGTATTTT. Residues: CASRRRDGTDTQYF.

This clonotype was seen at least ten times. V and J are TRBV7-6 and TRBJ2-5; no reliable D call. Trimming shortened V by 2 bases and J by 4 bases, and 5 bases separated the two germline ends. CDR1 is SGHVS, CDR2 FNYEAQ, per germline. This CDR3 is built from 12 residues. CDR3 region: CASSLSTETQYF. Here the CDR3 DNA reads TGTGCCAGCAGCTTATCCACAGAGACCCAGTACTTC. The whole variable domain, filled in from reference TRBV7-6 and TRBJ2-5, reads GAGVSQSPRYKVTKRGQDVALRCDPISGHVSLYWYRQALGQGPEFLTYFNYEAQQDKSGLPNDRFSAERPEGSISTLTIQRTEQRDSAMYRCASSLSTETQYFGPGTRLLVL.

This rearrangement joins TRBV4-3 to TRBJ2-3; no clear D. CDR1 LGHNA and CDR2 YSLEER come from the germline V gene. This CDR3 contains 15 residues. Trimming stripped 0 bases from V and 10 bases from J, with 17 bases between. The chain's CDR3 is CASSQEWALQGAQYF. CDR3 sequence (DNA): TGCGCCAGCAGCCAAGAATGGGCGTTACAAGGCGCGCAGTATTTT.

This clonotype is a singleton in its sample. This chain links TRBV20-1 with TRBJ2-5, with D possibly being TRBD2 (6 bases). The germline V and J ends were trimmed by 3 bases and 3 bases, with 14 bases remaining between them. The CDR3 has 14 amino acids. The germline CDR1 and CDR2 sequences are DFQATT and SNEGSKA (reference sequence). CDR3 amino acids: CSASGPLAEETQYF. The CDR3, as DNA: TGCAGTGCTAGCGGACCGTTAGCGGAAGAGACCCAGTACTTC.

This clonotype was seen ten or more times. J is TRBJ2-5 and V is TRBV29-1, with D possibly being TRBD1 or TRBD2 (6 bases each). CDR3 size: 14 residues. Between the trimmed V and J ends, which lost 3 bases and 4 bases, there was a span of 15 bases. The V gene's germline CDR1 is SQVTM and CDR2 ANQGSEA. DNA for the CDR3: TGCAGCGTTGACCTCAAACAGGGAGGAGAGACCCAGTACTTC. Amino acid sequence: CSVDLKQGGETQYF. Filled out from reference TRBV29-1 and TRBJ2-5, the complete variable domain reads SAVISQKPSRDICQRGTSLTIQCQVDSQVTMMFWYRQQPGQSLTLIATANQGSEATYESGFVIDKFPISRPNLTFSTLTVSNMSPEDSSIYLCSVDLKQGGETQYFGPGTRLLVL.

The V call is TRBV15, the J call TRBJ1-2; D may be TRBD1 (5 bases). The CDR3 is 15 residues long. V gave up 3 bases and J gave up 8 bases, with 19 bases separating them. Per the germline V gene, CDR1 is LNHNV and CDR2 is YYDKDF (reference sequence). The CDR3 here is CATSRDRDASEGYTF. The CDR3 nucleotides are TGTGCCACCAGCAGGGACCGGGACGCCTCGGAGGGCTACACCTTC.

The CDR3 loop is CSARDAVGVNIQYF. In nucleotides, the CDR3 is TGCAGTGCTAGAGATGCTGTAGGGGTAAACATTCAGTACTTC. This chain joins TRBV20-1 and TRBJ2-4, with a tentative D call TRBD1 (5 bases). The CDR3 covers 14 residues. CDR1 is DFQATT and CDR2 is SNEGSKA in the germline V gene (reference sequence). Trimming removed 0 bases from V and 6 bases from J, with 12 bases in between.

In this sample, this clonotype turned up a few times. The chain joins TRBV28 to TRBJ2-1; D possibly corresponds to TRBD2 (7 bases). The germline V gene has CDR1 MDHEN and CDR2 SYDVKM. The CDR3 has 15 residues. V shed 7 bases and J shed 5 bases, with 18 bases lying between them. In nucleotides, the CDR3 is TGTGCCAGCATCCTAGGGGGGACTAACAACAATGAGCAGTTCTTC. Amino acid sequence: CASILGGTNNNEQFF. Full variable domain (missing parts from reference TRBV28 and TRBJ2-1): DVKVTQSSRYLVKRTGEKVFLECVQDMDHENMFWYRQDPGLGLRLIYFSYDVKMKEKGDIPEGYSVSREKKERFSLILESASTNQTSMYLCASILGGTNNNEQFFGPGTRLTVL.

This clonotype was recorded at least ten times. The genes are TRBV12-3 or TRBV12-4 and TRBJ1-3; D remains ambiguous. The V and J ends lost 4 bases and 0 bases respectively, with 13 bases between them. CDR3 length: 16 residues. The CDR3 DNA sequence: TGTGCCAGCAGTTCAAGGTCCCTTTACTCTGGAAACACCATATATTTT. It is translated as CASSSRSLYSGNTIYF.

V gene TRBV29-1 combines with J gene TRBJ2-5; a possible D gene is TRBD1 (6 bases). Germline lookup yields CDR1 SQVTM and CDR2 ANQGSEA. V dropped 0 bases and J dropped 4 bases, with 15 bases sitting between them. This CDR3 comprises 15 residues. In DNA form, the CDR3 reads TGCAGCGTTGAAGATCTGGCAGGGGTCCGAGAGACCCAGTACTTC. Amino acid sequence: CSVEDLAGVRETQYF.

This clonotype has just a few counts. J is TRBJ2-7 and V is TRBV12-3 or TRBV12-4; 8 bases are shared with TRBD2. The CDR3 has 14 residues. V was pared by 3 bases and J by 3 bases, with 4 bases of the junction left unmatched. The CDR3 region is CASSFQRGFYEQYF. CDR3 nucleotides: TGTGCCAGCAGTTTCCAGCGGGGGTTCTACGAGCAGTACTTC.

This clonotype was detected only a few times. The gene calls are TRBV12-3 or TRBV12-4 and TRBJ1-2, with D maybe TRBD1 (5 bases). The ends were cut back, 5 bases at V and 4 bases at J, with 14 bases in the middle. This CDR3 has 14 amino acids. CDR3 loop: CASSPGWYSYGYTF. CDR3 DNA: TGTGCCAGCAGTCCAGGGTGGTACAGCTATGGCTACACCTTC.

The genes are TRBV5-1 and TRBJ1-4, with 7 bases aligning to TRBD1. The V gene's germline CDR1 is SGHRS and CDR2 YFSETQ. This CDR3 comprises 15 residues. V shed 0 bases, J shed 8 bases, and the junction held 7 bases outside the gene matches. The CDR3 reads CASSLADRLEEKLFF. In DNA, the CDR3 is TGCGCCAGCAGCTTGGCGGACAGGCTGGAGGAAAAACTGTTTTTT.

This clonotype was seen only a few times. V is TRBV12-3 or TRBV12-4 and J is TRBJ1-4, with TRBD1 matching over 10 bases. Losses at the gene ends were 2 bases for V and 4 bases for J; bases not matched to a gene: 16. The CDR3 runs 20 residues. In DNA, the CDR3 is TGTGCCAGCAGTTTATATCCTTTGACAGGGGGCTTGAGTATTAATGAAAAACTGTTTTTT. Its protein is CASSLYPLTGGLSINEKLFF.

In its sample, this clonotype was seen a few times. This chain connects TRBV9 to TRBJ2-7, with 12 nucleotides matching TRBD1. Losses at the gene ends were 4 bases for V and 6 bases for J; bases not matched to a gene: 11. The CDR3 runs to 16 residues. Germline V gene sequence: CDR1 SGDLS, CDR2 YYNGEE. CDR3 DNA sequence: TGTGCCAGCAGCTTCACCGGGACAGGGGGCTCTGGCGAGCAGTACTTC. Encoded protein: CASSFTGTGGSGEQYF.

As regards this clonotype: Mismatch with germline at one junction end may stem from a read error. The J gene is TRBJ2-1, the V gene TRBV20-1; D ambiguous. The germline CDR1 and CDR2 sequences are DFQATT and SNEGSKA (reference sequence). The CDR3 is made up of 11 amino acids. The CDR3 DNA reads TGCAGTGCTAGTATAGACGATGAGCAGATCTTC. The encoded protein is CSASIDDEQIF.

The chain has TRBV12-3 or TRBV12-4 and TRBJ1-5; D remains ambiguous. The V gene lost 5 bases and the J gene lost 2 bases, with 10 bases spanning the gap. CDR3 length: 14 amino acids. The CDR3 sequence is CASSGRGGNQPQHF. Here the CDR3 DNA reads TGTGCCAGCAGTGGAAGAGGAGGCAATCAGCCCCAGCATTTT.

This clonotype has more than one count but fewer than ten. The chain links TRBV7-8 to TRBJ2-3; 7 bases fit TRBD2. The CDR3 is 15 residues long. Looked up from germline, CDR1 is SGHVS and CDR2 is FQNEAQ. The V and J ends lost 5 bases and 2 bases, in that order; junction bases with no gene match: 7. As DNA, the CDR3 is TGTGCCAGCAGCGAAGTAGCGGGCCACACAGATACGCAGTATTTT. Translating it yields CASSEVAGHTDTQYF. Drawing the rest from reference TRBV7-8 and TRBJ2-3, the complete variable domain is GAGVSQSPRYKVAKRGQDVALRCDPISGHVSLFWYQQALGQGPEFLTYFQNEAQLDKSGLPSDRFFAERPEGSVSTLKIQRTQQEDSAVYLCASSEVAGHTDTQYFGPGTRLTVL.

This sequence joins TRBV24-1 and TRBJ2-5, with TRBD2 identical over 7 bases. Germline loops: CDR1 KGHDR, CDR2 SFDVKD. V trimming: 0 bases; J trimming: 5 bases; junction bases outside the gene matches: 5. The CDR3 sequence is 15 residues long. CDR3 nucleotide sequence: TGTGCCACCAGTGATTTGGGCAGGGAGGGTGAGACCCAGTACTTC. Its translation: CATSDLGREGETQYF.

This clonotype was observed a handful of times. The genes are TRBV5-1 and TRBJ2-7; D perhaps matches TRBD2 (7 bases). This CDR3 is built from 16 residues. The V end was cut by 5 bases, the J end by 5 bases, with 23 bases between. Germline V gene data show CDR1 as SGHRS and CDR2 as YFSETQ. The CDR3 nucleotides read TGCGCCAGCAGACCAGGGGACAACAGGGAGGGCCACGAGCAGTACTTC. Translated, it gives CASRPGDNREGHEQYF.

This clonotype came up a few times. V gene TRBV7-2 combines with J gene TRBJ2-5; no firm D call. Trimming took 2 bases from V and 3 from J, leaving 16 bases between them. CDR3 length equals 16 residues. Germline V gives CDR1 SGHTA, CDR2 FQGNSA. DNA of the CDR3: TGTGCCAGCAGCTTATCTAGTTGGCAGCTTAAAGAGACCCAGTACTTC. This gives the protein CASSLSSWQLKETQYF.

CDR3 DNA sequence: TGTGCCAGCAGCCAAGATCGGAGCGGGGGGGCCGATGAGCAGTTCTTC. This translates into CASSQDRSGGADEQFF. The chain uses TRBV4-2 and TRBJ2-1, with TRBD2 matching 10 bases. V was clipped by 0 bases and J by 8 bases; unmatched bases: 7. The CDR3 totals 16 residues. The germline CDR1 and CDR2 sequences are LGHNA and YNFKEQ.

This clonotype has a handful of counts. V is TRBV29-1 and J is TRBJ2-1, with TRBD1 identical over 8 bases. Trimming cost V 5 bases and J 9 bases; bases outside gene matches: 12. CDR3 length: 14 amino acids. Germline V gives CDR1 SQVTM, CDR2 ANQGSEA. As DNA, the CDR3 is TGCAGCGTTCAGGGCAGGGGGCCTGGAGTTGAGCAGTTCTTC. It translates to CSVQGRGPGVEQFF.

This sequence joins TRBV18 and TRBJ1-2; no clear D gene. This CDR3 contains 14 residues. CDR1 is KGHSH and CDR2 is LQKENI in the germline V gene. V gave up 3 bases and J gave up 9 bases, with 17 bases separating them. CDR3 nucleotide sequence: TGTGCCAGCTCACCGGGAAGCAACTTAGGCCGCTACACCTTC. Translated: CASSPGSNLGRYTF.